One and the same sample provided the 14 T cell receptor beta chains below, sequenced in a study of blood T cell repertoires in COVID-19. Method: immunoSEQ multiplex PCR; TCRdb's copy keeps in-frame clones and lacks some. The table records around 120,000 clones, approximately 80% of them present only once. The sequenced material came from peripheral blood. All receptors derive from a man between 65 and 80 years old with acute or convalescent COVID-19.

The chain recombines TRBV5-5 with TRBJ1-2; D is unresolved. The germline V and J ends were trimmed by 0 bases and 4 bases, with 10 bases remaining between them. The V gene's germline CDR1 is SGHKS and CDR2 YYEKEE (reference sequence). The CDR3 loop spans 14 amino acids. The CDR3 is CASSLELVSYGYTF. In nucleotides, the CDR3 is TGTGCCAGCAGCTTGGAGCTCGTCTCCTATGGCTACACCTTC.

This chain joins TRBV5-6 and TRBJ1-2; D possibly corresponds to TRBD1 (5 bases). With 6 bases removed from V and 5 bases from J, the gap between germline ends came to 11 bases. Germline V CDR1 and CDR2: SGHDT, YYEEEE. CDR3 length equals 12 residues. The CDR3 DNA sequence: TGTGCCAGCAACTCGGGGGGGTATGGCTACACCTTC. Its translation: CASNSGGYGYTF.

This sequence joins TRBV9 and TRBJ1-1; tentatively, D is TRBD1 (6 bases). V was clipped by 2 bases and J by 2 bases, with 10 bases between them. This CDR3 contains 14 residues. Germline V CDR1 and CDR2: SGDLS, YYNGEE. The CDR3 protein is CASSVRQVNTEAFF. The CDR3 bases are TGTGCCAGCAGCGTTCGACAGGTTAACACTGAAGCTTTCTTT. The full variable domain, in which reference TRBV9 and TRBJ1-1 provide the parts outside the CDR3, is DSGVTQTPKHLITATGQRVTLRCSPRSGDLSVYWYQQSLDQGLQFLIQYYNGEERAKGNILERFSAQQFPDLHSELNLSSLELGDSALYFCASSVRQVNTEAFFGQGTRLTVV.

The rearrangement links TRBV28 to TRBJ2-7; tentatively, D is TRBD2 (6 bases). The CDR3 loop spans 14 amino acids. CDR1 MDHEN and CDR2 SYDVKM come from the germline V gene. Trimming took 7 bases from V and 1 from J, leaving 14 bases between them. The CDR3 DNA reads TGTGCCAGCATCCCTGGTGGAGGGTCCTACGAGCAGTACTTC. Translation: CASIPGGGSYEQYF.

CDR3 sequence reads: CASSPGTGAGTYEQYF. CDR3 DNA: TGTGCCAGCAGCCCCGGGACAGGGGCCGGTACCTACGAGCAGTACTTC. J is TRBJ2-7 and V is TRBV3-1 (or the pseudogene TRBV3-2), with 10 bases identical to TRBD1. CDR3 size: 16 residues. Germline CDR1 reads LGHDT; CDR2 reads YNNKEL (reference sequence). With 4 bases clipped from V and 2 bases from J, the junction kept 8 bases outside the gene matches.

This chain joins TRBV15 and TRBJ1-2, with 9 nucleotides matching TRBD1. This CDR3 is built from 15 residues. J was trimmed by 8 bases and V by 0 bases; bases with no gene match: 7. Germline-derived CDR1 and CDR2 are LNHNV and YYDKDF (reference sequence). The CDR3 sequence is CATSRDRGQGLGYTF. CDR3 bases: TGTGCCACCAGCAGAGATCGGGGACAGGGTCTAGGCTACACCTTC.

The rearrangement links TRBV18 to TRBJ1-1; maybe TRBD1 (6 bases). The CDR3 has 15 residues. V lost 4 bases and J lost 6, with 18 bases in between. Germline values: CDR1 KGHSH, CDR2 LQKENI. DNA of the CDR3: TGTGCCAGCTCACAGACTCGGGACAATCCGGCTGAAGCTTTCTTT. Residues: CASSQTRDNPAEAFF.

The gene calls are TRBV10-3 and TRBJ2-7; 11 bases agree with TRBD1. Germline values: CDR1 ENHRY, CDR2 SYGVKD. Trimming at V came to 6 bases and at J to 5 bases, leaving 9 bases not matched to a gene. CDR3 size: 15 residues. The chain's CDR3 is CAISRSRGQGDEQYF. CDR3 in DNA: TGTGCCATCAGCCGATCACGGGGACAGGGGGACGAGCAGTACTTC.

This clone was recorded at least ten times. The chain uses TRBV10-2 and TRBJ2-2; D not certain. Germline V gene lookup returns CDR1 WSHSY and CDR2 SAAADI. The CDR3 contains 16 residues. V lost 7 bases to trimming and J lost 0 bases, with 15 bases between them. DNA for the CDR3: TGCGCCAGCAACGAGTTGAACCTCGCGAACACCGGGGAGCTGTTTTTT. Residues: CASNELNLANTGELFF.

This clone was observed once. The gene calls are TRBV2 and TRBJ1-3; D gene uncertain. The V gene lost 3 bases and the J gene lost 0 bases, with 9 bases spanning the gap. Germline V gives CDR1 SNHLY, CDR2 FYNNEI. The CDR3 covers 15 residues. The CDR3 region has the DNA TGTGCCAGCAGTGATTATATCTACTCTGGAAACACCATATATTTT. It translates to CASSDYIYSGNTIYF.

V is TRBV21-1 and J is TRBJ2-2; whether TRBD2, the table's D call, matches the DNA was not checked. TRBV21-1 is tagged as a pseudogene. CDR3 length: 15 residues. This CDR3 reads CASKGRVEGTGELFF. Written as DNA, the CDR3 is TGTGCCAGCAAAGGGCGGGTTGAGGGCACCGGGGAGCTGTTTTTT.

The rearrangement uses TRBV7-9 and TRBJ2-2; 14 bases match TRBD2. The CDR3 runs 16 residues. Germline-derived CDR1 and CDR2 are SEHNR and FQNEAQ (reference sequence). J lost 5 bases, V lost 4 bases, and 3 bases had no gene match. CDR3 protein: CASSSRTSGGTGELFF. In nucleotides, the CDR3 is TGTGCCAGCAGCTCCCGGACTAGCGGGGGGACCGGGGAGCTGTTTTTT. The whole variable domain, remainder taken from reference TRBV7-9 and TRBJ2-2, is DTGVSQNPRHKITKRGQNVTFRCDPISEHNRLYWYRQTLGQGPEFLTYFQNEAQLEKSRLLSDRFSAERPKGSFSTLEIQRTEQGDSAMYLCASSSRTSGGTGELFFGEGSRLTVL.

This clone has only a few counts. CDR3 DNA: TGCGCCAGCAGCCCCCAACAAACCCCCTTACAGGGGGTCCTTGAAGCTTTCTTT. This gives the protein CASSPQQTPLQGVLEAFF. The chain is built from TRBV5-1 and TRBJ1-1; 8 nucleotides match TRBD1. The J segment lost 7 bases and the V segment lost 4 bases, leaving 21 bases of the junction unmatched. The length of the CDR3 is 18 residues. Germline V CDR1 and CDR2: SGHRS, YFSETQ. Full variable domain (outside the CDR3, taken from reference TRBV5-1 and TRBJ1-1): KAGVTQTPRYLIKTRGQQVTLSCSPISGHRSVSWYQQTPGQGLQFLFEYFSETQRNKGNFPGRFSGRQFSNSRSEMNVSTLELGDSALYLCASSPQQTPLQGVLEAFFGQGTRLTVV.

CDR3 region: CASSPPGHSNQPQHF. The CDR3 DNA reads TGTGCCAGCAGTCCCCCTGGGCATAGCAATCAGCCCCAGCATTTT. J is TRBJ1-5 and V is TRBV28; D is ambiguous. The CDR3 sequence is 15 residues long. From germline, CDR1 is MDHEN and CDR2 SYDVKM. V dropped 5 bases and J dropped 0 bases, with 11 bases sitting between them.